The clone carrying this T cell receptor (beta chain) has only a few counts. Its antigen is unidentified. Patients with other autoimmune diseases, uncontrolled infections, pregnancy or lactation were excluded. RNA transcripts were the source from which TCR beta CDR3 regions were amplified. RT-PCR with HTBI primers came first, then second-round multiplex PCR. TCRdb called the multiplex PCR reads again in MiXCR, with one record for every CDR3 protein. The table shows 450,000 or so distinct CDR3 sequences, with around an eighth occurring only once. The sample comes from a study of Graves' ophthalmopathy and Graves' hyperthyroidism. Points from the study as a whole: With a specificity of around 72% and a sensitivity of more than 65%, the model predicted ophthalmopathy progression. Classification of ophthalmopathy versus stable hyperthyroidism by a 13-signature model yielded under 90% sensitivity and around 76% specificity.

The sample comprised blood. The sequence was obtained from a woman under 40 with Graves' ophthalmopathy.

The CDR3 is CASSLPGASVPYEQYF. In DNA, the CDR3 is TGTGCCAGCAGCTTGCCCGGGGCTAGCGTTCCCTACGAGCAGTACTTC. J is TRBJ2-7 and V is TRBV13, with D maybe TRBD2 (6 bases). Trimming pared 3 bases from V and 2 bases from J, leaving 17 bases between. CDR3 size: 16 residues. Germline CDR1 PRHDT, CDR2 FYEKMQ (reference sequence).